This is a list of T cell receptor beta chains from one sample in a study of spatial heterogeneity in lung cancer. TCRdb ran MiXCR on the 5' RACE reads and lists one entry per CDR3 protein. The profile shows some 97,000 distinct CDR3 sequences, about 4.4% of them singletons. The source material was lung tumor tissue, sampled at surgery. These receptor sequences come from a male donor with early-stage non-small cell lung cancer. Each CDR3 is given with its conserved first and last residue. D genes are given only for firm matches. Size is stated for part of the rows, as once, few or many counts, or as a class when the clone is expanded.

V gene	J gene	clone size	D gene	CDR3 DNA	CDR3 protein
TRBV4-2	TRBJ1-1	many	.	TGTGCCAGCAGGACATTGGGTGCAACTGAAGCTTTCTTT	CASRTLGATEAFF
TRBV5-1	TRBJ2-7	many	.	TGCGCCAGCAGCTTGGAGACAGGCCTGTACGAGCAGTACTTC	CASSLETGLYEQYF
TRBV11-2	TRBJ2-1	many	.	TGTGCCAGCAGTAAGACTAGAGGGGGTGAGCAGTTCTTC	CASSKTRGGEQFF
TRBV15	TRBJ2-7	many	.	TGTGCCACCAGCAGCCGGACTACTGGGAGTCCCGACGAGCAGTACTTC	CATSSRTTGSPDEQYF
TRBV7-4	TRBJ1-5	many	.	TGTGCCAGCAGCTTAGGGACCAGGCACAATCAGCCCCAGCATTTT	CASSLGTRHNQPQHF
TRBV28	TRBJ2-7	many	TRBD1	TGTGCCAGCAGCCGTGGAGGACAGGGGTCCTACGAGCAGTACTTC	CASSRGGQGSYEQYF
TRBV11-1	TRBJ1-1	many	.	TGTGCCAGCAGCTTAATACCCAGGGAAGAAGCTTTCTTT	CASSLIPREEAFF
TRBV20-1	TRBJ2-1	many	TRBD2	TGCAGTGCTAGAGATCTAGCGGGACCCTACAATGAGCAGTTCTTC	CSARDLAGPYNEQFF
TRBV5-1	TRBJ1-5	many	.	TGCGCCAGCAGCCCAACAGGGCCCGGGCCCCAGCATTTT	CASSPTGPGPQHF
TRBV2	TRBJ1-6	few	.	TGTGCCAGCAGCCCTTTCGCGTCAGGCTCCTATAATTCACCCCTCCACTTT	CASSPFASGSYNSPLHF
TRBV27	TRBJ2-2	many	TRBD1	TGTGCCAGCAGTTCCGGACAGGTTGGCTATGGCGGGGAGCTGTTTTTT	CASSSGQVGYGGELFF
TRBV13	TRBJ2-3	many	.	TGTGCCAGCAGCACCGGGCCCACGCTGGGTTATACGCAGTATTTT	CASSTGPTLGYTQYF
TRBV5-6	TRBJ2-5	.	.	TGTGCCAGCAGCTTGGGGCAAGGAGATGGGACCCAGTACTTC	CASSLGQGDGTQYF
TRBV28	TRBJ1-2	many	.	TGTGCCAGCAGTACCGGGACGACCCTACAAGGCTACACCTTC	CASSTGTTLQGYTF
TRBV4-1	TRBJ2-3	few	.	TGCGCCAGCAGCCAAGGCTACACCACAGATACGCAGTATTTT	CASSQGYTTDTQYF
TRBV9	TRBJ2-7	many	TRBD1	TGTGCCAGCAGCGTAGCTTTGGGACAGGGTCCCCTTGCCTTC	CASSVALGQGPLAF
TRBV27	TRBJ2-7	many	TRBD1	TGTGCCAGCAGTGTGGACAGGGTCCTTAACGAGCAGTACTTC	CASSVDRVLNEQYF
TRBV2	TRBJ2-7	few	.	TGTGCCAGCAGTGTGCCTCTCTCCTACGAGCAGTACTTC	CASSVPLSYEQYF